This TCR beta chain emerged from a study of regulatory T cells in long-lasting Graves disease. Time point of the sample: newly diagnosed GD, antithyroid drugs for less than 3 months. RNA isolated from PBMCs was used to make the TCR library. Losses at the gene ends were 0 bases for V and 1 base for J; bases not matched to a gene: 4. Per germline, CDR1 SGDLS and CDR2 YYNGEE. CDR3 length equals 16 residues. Arm-PCR of CDR3 regions and iRepertoire HTBI primers were used to build TCR beta libraries. Using its own MiXCR run on the multiplex PCR reads, TCRdb lists one record per CDR3 protein. The sample contains over 500,000 distinct CDR3 sequences, approximately 16% of which appear only once. This clonotype was seen a handful of times. This same sample was also taken into another study, of T cells in Graves' hyperthyroidism and ophthalmopathy.

The sequencing here drew on peripheral blood mononuclear cells (PBMCs), taken at new diagnosis, from a patient treated with antithyroid drugs. The source of this sequence is a man between 18 and 35 years old with Graves disease. The rearrangement joins TRBV9 to TRBJ2-7, with 10 bases identical to TRBD1. CDR3 sequence reads: CASSVDPGQGSYEQYF. CDR3 DNA sequence: TGTGCCAGCAGCGTAGACCCGGGACAGGGGTCCTACGAGCAGTACTTC.